This T cell receptor beta chain was sequenced for a study of CD8+CD57+ T cells in acquired aplastic anemia. Study-wide background: An average of 3.2 ug of DNA was obtained from sorted CD4+ and CD8+ cells. Overall study results and limits: Patient and control CD8+ Simpson's diversity was not significantly different. Patients and controls had in common 25 to 35 CD8+ CDR3 sequences.

V gave up 3 bases and J gave up 7 bases, with 13 bases separating them. Per the germline V gene, CDR1 is LGHNT and CDR2 is FRNRAP. The CDR3 covers 13 residues. It was genomic DNA that served as the template for profiling TCR beta VDJ and CDR3. Via MiXCR, TCRdb re-called the reads, giving one row per CDR3 protein. The sample has 300,000 or so distinct CDR3 sequences; 50% to 70% are singletons. Note on this clonotype: Its specificity is unknown.

The specimen was sorted CD4+, CD8+, or CD8+CD57+ T cells (not recorded which) from PBMCs. V and J are TRBV12-5 and TRBJ2-7; D perhaps matches TRBD1 (5 bases). This sequence was found in a human donor with severe aplastic anemia or a healthy control (not recorded which). In nucleotides, the CDR3 is TGTGCTAGTGGTTTAAAAGGACACCGAGAGCAGTACTTC. Its translation is CASGLKGHREQYF.